Listed below are T cell receptor beta chains from one sample, sequenced in a study of blood T cell repertoires in COVID-19. TCRdb's copy holds only in-frame clones and misses some; the assay was immunoSEQ multiplex PCR. Of 140,000 to 150,000 clones in the sample, around 90% were seen once. The source material was peripheral blood. These receptors were taken from a man aged 65 to 79 with acute or convalescent COVID-19. Each CDR3 is given with its conserved first and last residue. The D gene is left open where the match is weak. Rows give clone size only sometimes, using once, few, many, or a class for an expanded clone.

TRBJ2-2 | TRBV28 | . | . | TGTGCCAGCAGTTTCGGCGGAGCGAACACCGGGGAGCTGTTTTTT | CASSFGGANTGELFF
TRBJ2-5 | TRBV5-1 | . | . | TGCGCCAGCGGCCGAAGGGGGGAGACCCAGTACTTC | CASGRRGETQYF
TRBJ1-1 | TRBV3-1/TRBV3-2 | . | . | TGTGCCAGCAGCCCCGTAGAGGGTCCCCAGAACACTGAAGCTTTCTTT | CASSPVEGPQNTEAFF
TRBJ1-4 | TRBV6-5 | TRBD1 | . | TGTGCCAGCATCGGACAGGAGGTAACGGATGAAAAACTGTTTTTT | CASIGQEVTDEKLFF
TRBJ2-2 | TRBV28 | . | . | TGTGCCAGCAGTTTGCGGCTAGCGAACACCGGGGAGCTGTTTTTT | CASSLRLANTGELFF
TRBJ2-7 | TRBV6-9 | . | . | TGTGCCAGCAGCCCGGGGATCGAGCAGTACTTC | CASSPGIEQYF
TRBJ1-6 | TRBV11-2 | TRBD1 | . | TGTGCCAGCAGCTATACAGGGGATTTAGGATCACCCCTCCACTTT | CASSYTGDLGSPLHF
TRBJ1-2 | TRBV2 | . | . | TGTGCCAGCAGTGAAGAGACAGTTATCTATGGCTACACCTTC | CASSEETVIYGYTF
TRBJ1-5 | TRBV19 | . | . | TGTGCCAGTAGTAGAACAGGGACTCAGCCCCAGCATTTT | CASSRTGTQPQHF
TRBJ1-6 | TRBV6-5 | TRBD1 | . | TGTGCCAGCAGCACAGACAGGGGCGGTTCACCCCTCCACTTT | CASSTDRGGSPLHF
TRBJ1-5 | TRBV5-1 | . | few | TGCGCCAGCAGCTTGGAAGGGGGTCAGCCCCAGCATTTT | CASSLEGGQPQHF
TRBJ2-7 | TRBV6-5 | . | once | TGTGCCAGCAGTTACTCGAGTTGGTCCTACGAGCAGTACTTC | CASSYSSWSYEQYF
TRBJ1-2 | TRBV11-2 | . | . | TGTGCCAGCAGCTTAGAGGGGGCGGGCTATGGCTACACCTTC | CASSLEGAGYGYTF
TRBJ2-1 | TRBV6-2/TRBV6-3 | TRBD2 | . | TGTGCCAGCAGTACCGCGACTAGCGGGCACTACAATGAGCAGTTCTTC | CASSTATSGHYNEQFF
TRBJ1-2 | TRBV3-1/TRBV3-2 | TRBD1 | . | TGTGCCAGCAGCCAAGGTTTCAGACAGGGACCCTATGGCTACACCTTC | CASSQGFRQGPYGYTF
TRBJ1-1 | TRBV13 | TRBD1 | . | TGTGCCAGCAGCTGGGACAGATTGAACACTGAAGCTTTCTTT | CASSWDRLNTEAFF
TRBJ2-7 | TRBV27 | . | few | TGTGCCAGCAGCCCGACGGGGTACGAGCAGTACTTC | CASSPTGYEQYF
TRBJ2-7 | TRBV2 | . | . | TGTGCCAGCAGTGAAACACCCTACGAGCAGTACTTC | CASSETPYEQYF
TRBJ1-1 | TRBV18 | TRBD1 | . | TGTGCCAGCTCACCCGGGACAGGGGGGAACACTGAAGCTTTCTTT | CASSPGTGGNTEAFF
TRBJ2-3 | TRBV6-6 | . | . | TGTGCCAGCAGTTACCCCCGTAGGGGGGATACGCAGTATTTT | CASSYPRRGDTQYF
TRBJ1-3 | TRBV6-5 | . | . | TGTGCCAGCAAAAGTGGAGGGGCTGGAAACACCATATATTTT | CASKSGGAGNTIYF
TRBJ2-1 | TRBV5-1 | TRBD2 | . | TGCGCCAGCAGCTTACCACTTAGCGGGGGGGCAGTCGGTGAGCAGTTCTTC | CASSLPLSGGAVGEQFF
TRBJ1-2 | TRBV19 | . | . | TGTGCCAGTAGGCTTAACAGGGAAGGGCATGGCTACACCTTC | CASRLNREGHGYTF
TRBJ2-1 | TRBV4-1 | TRBD1 | . | TGCGCCAGCAGCCACGCCCGTCCGGGACAGGGGGCACGGAATGAGCAGTTCTTC | CASSHARPGQGARNEQFF
TRBJ2-2 | TRBV3-1/TRBV3-2 | . | . | TGTGCCAGCAGCCTTGAGATGCCGATGATCCCCGGGGAGCTGTTTTTT | CASSLEMPMIPGELFF
TRBJ2-1 | TRBV10-3 | TRBD2 | . | TGTGCCACTCTTACTAGCGGGGGGTACAATGAGCAGTTCTTC | CATLTSGGYNEQFF
TRBJ2-5 | TRBV19 | . | once | TGTGCCAGTAGTATCGGCCCAGGAGAGACCCAGTACTTC | CASSIGPGETQYF
TRBJ2-7 | TRBV30 | TRBD1 | . | TGTGCCTGGAGTGGAATAGGACAGGCCTACGAGCAGTACTTC | CAWSGIGQAYEQYF
TRBJ1-6 | TRBV7-2 | TRBD1 | . | TGTGCCAGCCGTACAGGGGGGAGCTCCTATAATTCACCCCTCCACTTT | CASRTGGSSYNSPLHF
TRBJ2-1 | TRBV29-1 | TRBD2 | . | TGCAGCGTGGCGGGGGGACTAGCGGGGCTTTCTTACAATGAGCAGTTCTTC | CSVAGGLAGLSYNEQFF
TRBJ2-3 | TRBV27 | TRBD2 | few | TGTGCCAGCAGTAGGCGCCCGGGACTAACGACAGATACGCAGTATTTT | CASSRRPGLTTDTQYF
TRBJ2-7 | TRBV3-1/TRBV3-2 | . | . | TGTGCCAGCAGCCTCGGCGGGGTCTACGAGCAGTACTTC | CASSLGGVYEQYF
TRBJ2-3 | TRBV5-1 | . | . | TGCGCCAGCAGCCCTTCCGATGGGGACACCATTGGAGATACGCAGTATTTT | CASSPSDGDTIGDTQYF
TRBJ2-7 | TRBV12-5 | . | . | TGTGCTAGTGGTTTGGTAGCAGGCGAATTCTACGAGCAGTACTTC | CASGLVAGEFYEQYF
TRBJ1-5 | TRBV19 | TRBD1 | . | TGTGCCAGTAGGGGGACAGGCAATCAGCCCCAGCATTTT | CASRGTGNQPQHF